Presented here are 32 T cell receptor beta chains from one specimen sequenced in a study of blood T cell repertoires in COVID-19. Repertoires were generated with immunoSEQ multiplex PCR, while TCRdb's copy carries only in-frame clones and drops some. The table has more than 300,000 clones, roughly 88% seen once. The sample comprised peripheral blood. All receptors derive from a woman in her forties or fifties with acute or convalescent COVID-19.

J is TRBJ1-2 and V is TRBV5-6; 9 nucleotides match TRBD1. Germline V lookup: CDR1 SGHDT, CDR2 YYEEEE. This CDR3 has 16 amino acids. The trim removed 5 bases at V and 5 bases at J, leaving 13 bases unmatched. CDR3 amino acids: CASRPPLQGAGYGYTF. DNA of the CDR3: TGTGCCAGCAGACCACCATTACAGGGGGCGGGTTATGGCTACACCTTC. Looking up the rest from reference TRBV5-6 and TRBJ1-2 gives the full variable domain: DAGVTQSPTHLIKTRGQQVTLRCSPKSGHDTVSWYQQALGQGPQFIFQYYEEEERQRGNFPDRFSGHQFPNYSSELNVNALLLGDSALYLCASRPPLQGAGYGYTFGSGTRLTVV.

Remarks on this clone: At the DNA level, this CDR3 is encoded by other sequences in the same sample as well. The rearrangement joins TRBV30 to TRBJ1-5; D is unclear. CDR3 size: 13 residues. Germline V CDR1 and CDR2: GTSNPN, SVGIG (reference sequence). With 1 base removed from V and 0 bases from J, the gap between germline ends came to 4 bases. The DNA for the CDR3 is TGTGCCTGGAGTGGCGGTAGCAATCAGCCCCAGCATTTT. Translating gives CAWSGGSNQPQHF.

About this clone itself: Other nucleotide sequences from this sample produce the same CDR3. The chain employs TRBV9 and TRBJ2-1; 7 nucleotides align to TRBD1. Germline V gene data show CDR1 as SGDLS and CDR2 as YYNGEE. The CDR3 is 15 amino acids. With V trimmed by 0 bases and J by 1 base, 1 base remained unmatched. The DNA for the CDR3 is TGTGCCAGCAGCGTAGGGGACAGTTCCTACAATGAGCAGTTCTTC. Its translation is CASSVGDSSYNEQFF.

This sequence joins TRBV5-1 and TRBJ2-5; possible D gene TRBD2, 6 bases. This CDR3 spans 16 amino acids. Trimming shortened V by 4 bases and J by 3 bases, and 19 bases separated the two germline ends. The germline CDR1 and CDR2 sequences are SGHRS and YFSETQ. The CDR3 protein is CASSPGTLPGEETQYF. Here the CDR3 DNA reads TGCGCCAGCAGCCCAGGGACCCTCCCGGGAGAAGAGACCCAGTACTTC. Full variable domain (rest looked up from reference TRBV5-1 and TRBJ2-5): KAGVTQTPRYLIKTRGQQVTLSCSPISGHRSVSWYQQTPGQGLQFLFEYFSETQRNKGNFPGRFSGRQFSNSRSEMNVSTLELGDSALYLCASSPGTLPGEETQYFGPGTRLLVL.

This clone has only one observation. The chain employs TRBV11-2 and TRBJ2-3; D is perhaps TRBD2 (5 bases). The CDR3 is 16 residues long. CDR1 and CDR2 from the germline V gene are SGHAT and FQNNGV. Trimming took 1 base from V and 4 from J, leaving 15 bases between them. This CDR3 is CASSLVPGWGPDTQYF. The CDR3 region has the DNA TGTGCCAGCAGCTTAGTCCCGGGATGGGGTCCAGATACGCAGTATTTT.

This chain links TRBV11-3 with TRBJ2-1; 10 nucleotides agree with TRBD2. The CDR3 is made up of 15 amino acids. The germline CDR1 and CDR2 sequences are SGHNT and YENEEA. V dropped 1 base and J dropped 5; count of bases not matched to a gene: 2. The CDR3 nucleotides are TGTGCCAGCAGCTTAGTTAGCGGGGGGAACAATGAGCAGTTCTTC. It translates to CASSLVSGGNNEQFF. Full variable domain (remainder filled in from reference TRBV11-3 and TRBJ2-1): EAGVVQSPRYKIIEKKQPVAFWCNPISGHNTLYWYLQNLGQGPELLIRYENEEAVDDSQLPKDRFSAERLKGVDSTLKIQPAELGDSAVYLCASSLVSGGNNEQFFGPGTRLTVL.

CDR3 sequence reads: CASSYSGRGADTQYF. CDR3 nucleotide sequence: TGTGCCAGCAGTTATAGCGGGAGAGGTGCAGATACGCAGTATTTT. J is TRBJ2-3 and V is TRBV28; TRBD2 agrees at 9 bases. The germline gives CDR1 MDHEN, CDR2 SYDVKM. V was pared by 4 bases and J by 4 bases, with 6 bases of the junction left unmatched. The CDR3 spans 15 residues.

The CDR3 here is CASSLMDTVSTDTQYF. CDR3 DNA: TGTGCCAGCAGTTTAATGGACACAGTATCCACAGATACGCAGTATTTT. The chain combines TRBV28 with TRBJ2-3, with a possible D match to TRBD1 (5 bases). Trimming pared 2 bases from V and 2 bases from J, leaving 14 bases between. This CDR3 region has 16 residues. CDR1 is MDHEN, CDR2 SYDVKM, per germline.

This chain links TRBV4-3 with TRBJ2-5, with D perhaps TRBD1 (6 bases). Germline V gene sequence: CDR1 LGHNA, CDR2 YSLEER. Trimming removed 0 bases from V and 2 bases from J, with 7 bases in between. The CDR3 spans 14 residues. CDR3 amino acids: CASSQEDRQETQYF. In DNA, the CDR3 is TGCGCCAGCAGCCAAGAGGACAGACAAGAGACCCAGTACTTC.

The J gene is TRBJ2-6, the V gene TRBV10-3, with a weak D call TRBD1 (5 bases). The V gene's germline CDR1 is ENHRY and CDR2 SYGVKD. V lost 3 bases and J lost 0, with 15 bases in between. The CDR3 has 18 amino acids. The CDR3: CAISDGQTDSSGANVLTF. CDR3 in DNA: TGTGCCATCAGTGATGGACAAACGGATAGCTCTGGGGCCAACGTCCTGACTTTC.

The rearrangement uses TRBV19 and TRBJ1-3, with TRBD1 as a possible D gene (6 bases). The CDR3 is 16 amino acids. Deletions cut 4 bases from V and 0 bases from J, with 13 bases between. The germline gives CDR1 LNHDA, CDR2 SQIVND (reference sequence). The CDR3, as DNA: TGTGCCAGTAGTAGCGACGGACAGATCTCTGGAAACACCATATATTTT. Translating gives CASSSDGQISGNTIYF.

This sequence joins TRBV10-3 and TRBJ2-1; D might be TRBD1 (5 bases). The CDR3 is made up of 15 amino acids. Germline V lookup: CDR1 ENHRY, CDR2 SYGVKD. Trimming left V 3 bases short and J 1 base short, with 10 bases between. In DNA form, the CDR3 reads TGTGCCATCAGTGAAGGTGGGGCATCCTACAATGAGCAGTTCTTC. It yields the protein CAISEGGASYNEQFF.

CDR3 region: CASSRDSRYGYTF. The CDR3 DNA reads as TGCGCCAGCAGCCGGGACAGTCGCTATGGCTACACCTTC. The chain couples TRBV5-1 to TRBJ1-2; 7 bases line up with TRBD1. V lost 4 bases to trimming and J lost 4 bases; unmatched junction nucleotides: 4. The CDR3 consists of 13 residues. Germline V CDR1 and CDR2: SGHRS, YFSETQ. The entire variable domain, with the rest obtained from reference TRBV5-1 and TRBJ1-2, is as follows: KAGVTQTPRYLIKTRGQQVTLSCSPISGHRSVSWYQQTPGQGLQFLFEYFSETQRNKGNFPGRFSGRQFSNSRSEMNVSTLELGDSALYLCASSRDSRYGYTFGSGTRLTVV.

Notes on this clone: The sample has other DNA sequences that encode this CDR3 too. This sequence joins TRBV5-1 and TRBJ2-1; D is ambiguous. V was trimmed by 1 base and J by 7 bases, leaving 3 bases between them. The germline CDR1 and CDR2 sequences are SGHRS and YFSETQ. CDR3 length equals 11 residues. The CDR3 sequence: CASSLLNEQFF. The CDR3 nucleotides read TGCGCCAGCAGCTTGCTAAATGAGCAGTTCTTC.

The table lists this clone with a few counts. The rearrangement uses TRBV30 and TRBJ1-5; D is ambiguous. V was clipped by 0 bases and J by 4 bases, with 22 bases between them. There are 18 residues in the CDR3. Germline-derived CDR1 and CDR2 are GTSNPN and SVGIG (reference sequence). The CDR3 region has the DNA TGTGCCTGGAGTGTATCGGCAGGCCCGTACTCATTGAATCAGCCCCAGCATTTT. Residues: CAWSVSAGPYSLNQPQHF. Using reference TRBV30 and TRBJ1-5 for the parts outside the CDR3, the full variable domain is SQTIHQWPATLVQPVGSPLSLECTVEGTSNPNLYWYRQAAGRGLQLLFYSVGIGQISSEVPQNLSASRPQDRQFILSSKKLLLSDSGFYLCAWSVSAGPYSLNQPQHFGDGTRLSIL.

CDR3 protein: CASSLIALRYEQYF. CDR3 DNA: TGTGCCAGCAGCTTGATAGCGCTCCGCTACGAGCAGTACTTC. The rearrangement joins TRBV5-8 to TRBJ2-7, with D perhaps matching TRBD2 (5 bases). Germline assignment: CDR1 SGHTS and CDR2 YDEGEE. V was pared by 1 base and J by 3 bases, with 11 bases between. The CDR3 loop spans 14 amino acids.

The chain has TRBV2 and TRBJ2-7; 10 nucleotides agree with TRBD1. The CDR3 consists of 14 residues. Germline V CDR1 and CDR2: SNHLY, FYNNEI. The V gene end was trimmed by 6 bases and the J gene end by 7 bases; junction bases not matched to a gene: 9. The CDR3 protein is CASSRGTGEGEQYF. In DNA form, the CDR3 reads TGTGCCAGCAGCCGCGGGACAGGGGAGGGAGAGCAGTACTTC.

This clone was seen once. V and J are TRBV28 and TRBJ1-4; the D gene is possibly TRBD1 (5 bases). From germline, CDR1 is MDHEN and CDR2 SYDVKM. Deletions cut 6 bases from V and 2 bases from J, with 13 bases between. The CDR3 totals 15 residues. The CDR3 DNA reads as TGTGCCAGCAGACTTACAGGAGACACTAATGAAAAACTGTTTTTT. Translation gives CASRLTGDTNEKLFF.

The chain employs TRBV15 and TRBJ2-1; TRBD2 matches at 8 bases. The CDR3 is 13 amino acids. Germline V gene data show CDR1 as LNHNV and CDR2 as YYDKDF (reference sequence). Losses at the gene ends were 1 base for V and 11 bases for J; bases not matched to a gene: 4. CDR3 in amino acids: CATSRASGSQQFF. CDR3 nucleotides: TGTGCCACCAGCAGAGCCAGCGGGAGTCAGCAGTTCTTC. Supplemented by reference TRBV15 and TRBJ2-1, the full variable domain reads DAMVIQNPRYQVTQFGKPVTLSCSQTLNHNVMYWYQQKSSQAPKLLFHYYDKDFNNEADTPDNFQSRRPNTSFCFLDIRSPGLGDTAMYLCATSRASGSQQFFGPGTRLTVL.

The chain's CDR3 is CASSGTGGTEAFF. DNA of the CDR3: TGTGCCAGCAGTGGGACAGGGGGTACTGAAGCTTTCTTT. The V and J genes are TRBV12-3 or TRBV12-4 and TRBJ1-1; 11 nucleotides match TRBD1. CDR3 length: 13 amino acids. J lost 5 bases, V lost 5 bases, and 1 base had no gene match.

This chain uses TRBV2 with TRBJ2-1; TRBD2 agrees at 13 bases. CDR3 length: 15 residues. Trimming removed 5 bases from V and 9 bases from J; junction bases left unmatched: 7. The germline CDR1 and CDR2 sequences are SNHLY and FYNNEI. The CDR3 region has the DNA TGTGCCAGCAGTCCTACTAGCGGGAGGGAGATTGAGCAGTTCTTC. Encoded protein: CASSPTSGREIEQFF.

The chain couples TRBV6-1 to TRBJ2-5, with 8 bases aligning to TRBD2. With 4 bases clipped from V and 2 bases from J, the junction kept 9 bases outside the gene matches. Germline V gene sequence: CDR1 MNHNS, CDR2 SASEGT. This CDR3 is 16 amino acids long. CDR3 sequence (DNA): TGTGCCAGCAGTGTGCGGCTAGCGGGCGCACAAGAGACCCAGTACTTC. This gives the protein CASSVRLAGAQETQYF.

The rearrangement uses TRBV11-2 and TRBJ2-7; unclear D gene. Trimming removed 6 bases at V and 3 bases at J, with 15 bases between. The length of the CDR3 is 14 residues. From germline, CDR1 is SGHAT and CDR2 FQNNGV. CDR3 in DNA: TGTGCCAGCAGTCGAAAACTTACAGACTACGAGCAGTACTTC. Its protein is CASSRKLTDYEQYF.

The chain has TRBV6-5 and TRBJ1-2; D perhaps matches TRBD1 (6 bases). Trimming removed 6 bases from V and 2 bases from J, with 13 bases in between. The CDR3 is 14 residues long. CDR1 is MNHEY and CDR2 is SVGAGI in the germline V gene. For the CDR3, the DNA is TGTGCCAGCAGCCCAACTGGGGGCAACTATGGCTACACCTTC. Residues: CASSPTGGNYGYTF.

The genes are TRBV4-2 and TRBJ1-5; maybe TRBD1 (5 bases). Germline CDR1 is LGHNA and CDR2 is YNFKEQ. The CDR3 has 15 amino acids. Deletions cut 2 bases from V and 5 bases from J, with 13 bases between. The CDR3 nucleotides read TGTGCCAGCAGCCAACAGCTGGGCAGGGATCAGCCCCAGCATTTT. Translating it yields CASSQQLGRDQPQHF.

The rearrangement uses TRBV18 and TRBJ2-6; tentatively, D is TRBD1 (7 bases). Germline V gene lookup returns CDR1 KGHSH and CDR2 LQKENI. Trimming shortened V by 2 bases and J by 2 bases, and 13 bases separated the two germline ends. The CDR3 contains 17 residues. This CDR3 is CASSPWPRGAGANVLTF. The CDR3 DNA reads as TGTGCCAGCTCACCATGGCCCAGGGGGGCTGGGGCCAACGTCCTGACTTTC. The full variable domain, in which reference TRBV18 and TRBJ2-6 provide the parts outside the CDR3, is NAGVMQNPRHLVRRRGQEARLRCSPMKGHSHVYWYRQLPEEGLKFMVYLQKENIIDESGMPKERFSAEFPKEGPSILRIQQVVRGDSAAYFCASSPWPRGAGANVLTFGAGSRLTVL.

The V gene is TRBV10-3, the J gene TRBJ2-5; D is ambiguous. Trimming pared 6 bases from V and 2 bases from J, leaving 10 bases between. The germline V gene encodes CDR1 ENHRY and CDR2 SYGVKD. This CDR3 is 13 amino acids long. The CDR3 spells CAIRSTEQETQYF. CDR3 coding DNA: TGTGCCATCAGATCTACAGAGCAAGAGACCCAGTACTTC.

This clone was counted only a few times. This rearrangement joins TRBV12-3 or TRBV12-4 to TRBJ2-7, with 7 bases identical to TRBD1. This CDR3 has 13 amino acids. V lost 5 bases, J lost 4 bases, and 5 bases stayed unmatched. The chain's CDR3 is CASSPGTDYEQYF. CDR3 DNA: TGTGCCAGCAGTCCGGGGACAGATTACGAGCAGTACTTC.

The chain has TRBV24-1 and TRBJ2-1; 11 nucleotides agree with TRBD2. The V segment lost 3 bases and the J segment 10 bases; nucleotides outside the gene matches: 10. The CDR3 spans 16 residues. The germline V gene has CDR1 KGHDR and CDR2 SFDVKD. The CDR3 protein is CATSDGLAGTRAEQFF. The CDR3 DNA is TGTGCCACCAGTGATGGACTAGCGGGCACTCGGGCCGAGCAGTTCTTC.

The chain has TRBV6-6 and TRBJ1-1, with a weak D call TRBD1 (5 bases). Germline V gene data show CDR1 as MNHNY and CDR2 as SVGAGI (reference sequence). V was trimmed by 8 bases and J by 3 bases, leaving 16 bases between them. The CDR3 covers 14 residues. The CDR3 region has the DNA TGTGCCAGCGGGCGCTCCAGGGACTACACTGAAGCTTTCTTT. As protein: CASGRSRDYTEAFF.

The chain carries TRBV27 and TRBJ1-2, with 8 bases that match TRBD1. J lost 7 bases, V lost 5 bases, and 12 bases had no gene match. In germline, CDR1 is MNHEY, CDR2 SMNVEV (reference sequence). This CDR3 comprises 15 residues. In nucleotides, the CDR3 is TGTGCCAGCAGTACCCCCGGACAGGGCTCGCTTGGCTACACCTTC. Protein sequence: CASSTPGQGSLGYTF.

The chain combines TRBV7-9 with TRBJ2-7; 7 bases are shared with TRBD2. Germline values: CDR1 SEHNR, CDR2 FQNEAQ (reference sequence). With 5 bases clipped from V and 2 bases from J, the junction kept 21 bases outside the gene matches. The CDR3 extends over 19 amino acids. The CDR3 region has the DNA TGTGCCAGCAGCCCAACTAGCGAGACAGATGTATGGGGTGCCTACGAGCAGTACTTC. This encodes CASSPTSETDVWGAYEQYF.